Listed below are T cell receptor beta chains from one sample, sequenced in a study of blood T cell repertoires in COVID-19. The method was immunoSEQ multiplex PCR; TCRdb's version includes in-frame clones alone and lacks a portion of them. This sample has approximately 260,000 clones, with about 79% found just once. The sequencing sample was made of peripheral blood. Source of these receptors: a woman older than 75 with acute or convalescent COVID-19. Each CDR3 is given with its conserved first and last residue.

j_gene: TRBJ2-7; len: 14; v_gene: TRBV25-1; CDR3aa: CASSEYYASYEQYF
j_gene: TRBJ2-7; len: 15; v_gene: TRBV5-6; CDR3aa: CASSTAGGLLSEQYF
j_gene: TRBJ2-2; len: 14; v_gene: TRBV6-2/TRBV6-3; CDR3aa: CASSLKQGYGELFF
j_gene: TRBJ2-7; len: 12; v_gene: TRBV5-4; CDR3aa: CASSLEGAEQYF
j_gene: TRBJ1-2; len: 15; v_gene: TRBV19; CDR3aa: CASSIGQSASYGYTF
j_gene: TRBJ2-1; len: 13; v_gene: TRBV14; CDR3aa: CASSQPTRHEQFF
j_gene: TRBJ2-7; len: 16; v_gene: TRBV7-6; CDR3aa: CASSLEGTRGGYEQYF
j_gene: TRBJ1-2; len: 13; v_gene: TRBV2; CDR3aa: CASSGSANYGYTF
j_gene: TRBJ2-3; len: 15; v_gene: TRBV28; CDR3aa: CASSYTGGPTDTQYF
j_gene: TRBJ1-2; len: 15; v_gene: TRBV9; CDR3aa: CASSVDLRGLRGYTF
j_gene: TRBJ1-1; len: 13; v_gene: TRBV6-5; CDR3aa: CASRRTGEHEAFF
j_gene: TRBJ2-7; len: 15; v_gene: TRBV7-9; CDR3aa: CASSLRQPSSYEQYF
j_gene: TRBJ1-5; len: 13; v_gene: TRBV5-5; CDR3aa: CASSVQGYQPQHF
j_gene: TRBJ2-2; len: 16; v_gene: TRBV23-1; CDR3aa: CASTLGGEGNTGELFF
j_gene: TRBJ1-3; len: 12; v_gene: TRBV30; CDR3aa: CAWRDSGNTIYF
j_gene: TRBJ2-1; len: 16; v_gene: TRBV9; CDR3aa: CASSARLAGAYNEQFF
j_gene: TRBJ1-1; len: 16; v_gene: TRBV27; CDR3aa: CASSFQKGVGGTEAFF
j_gene: TRBJ1-6; len: 15; v_gene: TRBV7-2; CDR3aa: CASRSDRVGSSPLHF
j_gene: TRBJ1-1; len: 13; v_gene: TRBV9; CDR3aa: CASSLRWNTEAFF
j_gene: TRBJ1-2; len: 13; v_gene: TRBV5-1; CDR3aa: CASSLDGTYGYTF
j_gene: TRBJ1-5; len: 15; v_gene: TRBV7-2; CDR3aa: CASSLADSLTQPQHF
j_gene: TRBJ1-4; len: 16; v_gene: TRBV7-6; CDR3aa: CASSGFAGTGGEKLFF
j_gene: TRBJ2-7; len: 13; v_gene: TRBV18; CDR3aa: CASSQGTAYEQYF
j_gene: TRBJ1-1; len: 14; v_gene: TRBV14; CDR3aa: CASSPNLGWSEAFF
j_gene: TRBJ1-1; len: 14; v_gene: TRBV6-6; CDR3aa: CASSYSGEVGEAFF
j_gene: TRBJ2-1; len: 15; v_gene: TRBV28; CDR3aa: CASNLDRANYNEQFF
j_gene: TRBJ2-3; len: 15; v_gene: TRBV7-9; CDR3aa: CASSPWGPSTDTQYF
j_gene: TRBJ1-1; len: 15; v_gene: TRBV27; CDR3aa: CASSLAGPSNTEAFF
j_gene: TRBJ1-6; len: 16; v_gene: TRBV3-1/TRBV3-2; CDR3aa: CASSQGQSGVGSPLHF
j_gene: TRBJ2-7; len: 13; v_gene: TRBV7-3; CDR3aa: CASSLSRQAEQYF
j_gene: TRBJ2-7; len: 15; v_gene: TRBV6-5; CDR3aa: CASSYGTGVFYEQYF
j_gene: TRBJ1-1; len: 12; v_gene: TRBV30; CDR3aa: CAWSQGNTEAFF
j_gene: TRBJ1-6; len: 14; v_gene: TRBV3-1/TRBV3-2; CDR3aa: CASSYGQGGSPLHF
j_gene: TRBJ2-7; len: 13; v_gene: TRBV6-5; CDR3aa: CASSYFRGSEQYF
j_gene: TRBJ2-7; len: 14; v_gene: TRBV25-1; CDR3aa: CASTEGQGAYEQYF
j_gene: TRBJ1-1; len: 12; v_gene: TRBV25-1; CDR3aa: CASSDRVSGAFF
j_gene: TRBJ1-5; len: 15; v_gene: TRBV24-1; CDR3aa: CATSVSGQGDQPQHF
j_gene: TRBJ2-5; len: 11; v_gene: TRBV30; CDR3aa: CAWSAGLTQYF
j_gene: TRBJ2-3; len: 14; v_gene: TRBV10-3; CDR3aa: CAISEVAGGYTQYF
j_gene: TRBJ2-3; len: 14; v_gene: TRBV10-3; CDR3aa: CAIRGQLSTDTQYF
j_gene: TRBJ2-5; len: 14; v_gene: TRBV9; CDR3aa: CASSKGLAEETQYF
j_gene: TRBJ2-7; len: 14; v_gene: TRBV28; CDR3aa: CASSQGTGRYEQYF
j_gene: TRBJ2-7; len: 15; v_gene: TRBV28; CDR3aa: CASSPTKGQSYEQYF
j_gene: TRBJ2-7; len: 13; v_gene: TRBV5-4; CDR3aa: CASGRRNNYEQYF
j_gene: TRBJ1-4; len: 13; v_gene: TRBV12-3/TRBV12-4; CDR3aa: CASSLRTGGKLFF